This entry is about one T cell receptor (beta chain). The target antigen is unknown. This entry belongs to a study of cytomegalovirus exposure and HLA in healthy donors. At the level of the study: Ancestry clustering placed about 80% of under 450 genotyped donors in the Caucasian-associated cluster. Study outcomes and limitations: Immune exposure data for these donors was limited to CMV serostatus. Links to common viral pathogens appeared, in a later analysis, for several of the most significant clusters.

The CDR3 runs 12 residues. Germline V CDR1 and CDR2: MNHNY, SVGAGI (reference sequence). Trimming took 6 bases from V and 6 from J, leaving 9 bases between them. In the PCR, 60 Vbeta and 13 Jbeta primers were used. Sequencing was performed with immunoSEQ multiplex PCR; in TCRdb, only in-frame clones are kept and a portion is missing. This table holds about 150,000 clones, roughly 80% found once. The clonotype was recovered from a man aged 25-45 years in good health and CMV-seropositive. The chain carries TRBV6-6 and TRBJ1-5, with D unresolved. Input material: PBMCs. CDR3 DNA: TGTGCCAGCAGCTACCCGAGTCAGCCCCAGCATTTT. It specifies CASSYPSQPQHF.